The 26 T cell receptor beta chains below were found in one sample sequenced in a study of shared clonotypes between healthy human individuals. Generated by immunoSEQ multiplex PCR, the TCRdb table keeps only in-frame clones and is missing some. Of some 1.5 million clones detected, under 99% appear once; the ten largest clones hold about 0.45%. Specimen: naive CD4+ T cells sorted from blood. This sample's subset: CD45RA+ positively selected. Source of these receptors: a man younger than 40 in good health.

V gene TRBV27 combines with J gene TRBJ2-1, with 9 bases matching TRBD1. With V trimmed by 0 bases and J by 1 base, 10 bases remained unmatched. Germline CDR1 reads MNHEY; CDR2 reads SMNVEV (reference sequence). The CDR3 runs 19 residues. The chain's CDR3 is CASSLSLTTGTGSYNEQFF. The CDR3 bases are TGTGCCAGCAGTTTATCTTTAACAACCGGGACAGGGTCCTACAATGAGCAGTTCTTC.

The rearrangement links TRBV10-3 to TRBJ2-7, with TRBD1 matching 11 bases. The V gene end was trimmed by 8 bases and the J gene end by 2 bases; junction bases not matched to a gene: 5. The germline gives CDR1 ENHRY, CDR2 SYGVKD. The CDR3 consists of 14 residues. The CDR3 is CAIGRTGGAYEQYF. The CDR3 DNA is TGTGCCATCGGGAGGACAGGGGGCGCCTACGAGCAGTACTTC.

The chain recombines TRBV4-1 with TRBJ1-1, with a possible D match to TRBD1 (6 bases). Germline assignment: CDR1 MGHRA and CDR2 YSYEKL. CDR3 length equals 15 residues. The ends were cut back, 4 bases at V and 10 bases at J, with 22 bases in the middle. CDR3 bases: TGCGCCAGCAGCCCTTACTCACAGGGAACGAGAGTAGCTTTCTTT. Encoded protein: CASSPYSQGTRVAFF.

For this clone: Other nucleotide sequences in the sample specify the same CDR3. The rearrangement links TRBV7-9 to TRBJ2-2, with D maybe TRBD1 (6 bases). Germline V gene data show CDR1 as SEHNR and CDR2 as FQNEAQ (reference sequence). Trimming took 5 bases from V and 1 from J, leaving 11 bases between them. This CDR3 is 15 amino acids long. CDR3 nucleotides: TGTGCCAGCAGCCCCAGGACAGTGAACACCGGGGAGCTGTTTTTT. This gives the protein CASSPRTVNTGELFF.

The chain combines TRBV5-1 with TRBJ2-1, with 12 bases matching TRBD2. Germline V gene sequence: CDR1 SGHRS, CDR2 YFSETQ. With V trimmed by 2 bases and J by 7 bases, 7 bases remained unmatched. The CDR3 is 16 amino acids. The CDR3 sequence is CASSFTRTSGINEQFF. CDR3 nucleotides: TGCGCCAGCAGCTTTACCCGGACTAGCGGGATTAATGAGCAGTTCTTC.

The chain uses TRBV5-1 and TRBJ2-3; unclear D gene. V was cut by 0 bases and J by 2 bases, with 4 bases left in between. CDR3 size: 13 residues. CDR1 and CDR2 from the germline V gene are SGHRS and YFSETQ. The CDR3 reads CASSLVTTDTQYF. The CDR3 DNA follows: TGCGCCAGCAGCTTGGTCACCACAGATACGCAGTATTTT.

V is TRBV9 and J is TRBJ1-3; no clear D gene. This CDR3 region has 15 residues. V shed 4 bases and J shed 1 base, with 12 bases lying between them. CDR1 is SGDLS, CDR2 YYNGEE, per germline. The DNA of the CDR3 is TGTGCCAGCAGCTCCCAGGCGCGGTCTGGAAACACCATATATTTT. This encodes CASSSQARSGNTIYF.

V is TRBV10-1 and J is TRBJ2-1; 7 bases fit TRBD2. The CDR3 runs to 14 residues. V shed 2 bases and J 5 bases; nucleotides not matched to a gene: 3. CDR1 and CDR2 from the germline V gene are WNHNN and SYGVQD (reference sequence). The CDR3 spells CASSEQAGHNEQFF. In DNA form, the CDR3 reads TGCGCCAGCAGTGAGCAAGCGGGGCACAATGAGCAGTTCTTC.

The chain has TRBV23-1 and TRBJ2-7; TRBD1 matches at 10 bases. Being an ORF, TRBV23-1 has a function that is uncertain. The CDR3 loop spans 20 amino acids. V was pared by 3 bases and J by 2 bases, with 19 bases of the junction left unmatched. In DNA form, the CDR3 reads TGCGCCAGCAGTCATGCCCACAAACCCAAAAAGGGACAGGGGACCTACGAGCAGTACTTC. Translation gives CASSHAHKPKKGQGTYEQYF.

The chain couples TRBV5-4 to TRBJ2-1; either TRBD1 or TRBD2 may fit D (5 bases each). The CDR3 sequence is 18 residues long. Germline values: CDR1 SGHNT, CDR2 YYREEE (reference sequence). With 0 bases removed from V and 0 bases from J, the gap between germline ends came to 16 bases. DNA of the CDR3: TGTGCCAGCAGCTTGGCCGTCGGGGCAGCCCCCTCCTACAATGAGCAGTTCTTC. Amino acid sequence: CASSLAVGAAPSYNEQFF.

Remarks on this clone: This CDR3 is also generated by other DNA sequences in the sample. The gene calls are TRBV18 and TRBJ2-1, with D hard to call. V dropped 0 bases and J dropped 4 bases, with 1 base sitting between them. The germline V gene encodes CDR1 KGHSH and CDR2 LQKENI. CDR3 size: 12 residues. The DNA of the CDR3 is TGTGCCAGCTCACCACCGTACAATGAGCAGTTCTTC. Residues: CASSPPYNEQFF.

The gene calls are TRBV4-1 and TRBJ2-2, with 9 bases aligning to TRBD2. This CDR3 contains 16 residues. Per the germline V gene, CDR1 is MGHRA and CDR2 is YSYEKL. V gave up 3 bases and J gave up 5 bases; unmatched junction bases: 7. CDR3 residues: CASSQVAGVRTGELFF. DNA of the CDR3: TGCGCCAGCAGCCAGGTAGCGGGAGTTCGAACCGGGGAGCTGTTTTTT.

The V and J genes are TRBV6-5 and TRBJ2-7, with 8 bases that match TRBD2. The V segment lost 4 bases and the J segment 3 bases; nucleotides outside the gene matches: 8. This CDR3 has 15 amino acids. CDR1 and CDR2 (germline): MNHEY, SVGAGI. The DNA of the CDR3 is TGTGCCAGCAGTTCCCCGGCGGGGGGAAACTACGAGCAGTACTTC. It yields the protein CASSSPAGGNYEQYF.

This chain connects TRBV5-1 to TRBJ2-1; D is ambiguous. CDR1 is SGHRS, CDR2 YFSETQ, per germline. Between the trimmed V and J ends, which lost 1 base and 6 bases, there was a span of 11 bases. The CDR3 totals 14 residues. The CDR3 loop is CASSLFGRTNEQFF. The CDR3 coding sequence is TGCGCCAGCAGCTTGTTTGGCAGGACCAATGAGCAGTTCTTC.

This chain connects TRBV4-3 to TRBJ2-7, with TRBD2 identical over 12 bases. Trimming removed 3 bases from V and 4 bases from J; junction bases left unmatched: 10. Germline loops: CDR1 LGHNA, CDR2 YSLEER. The CDR3 covers 17 residues. CDR3 in DNA: TGCGCCAGCAGCCAGACTAGCGGGAGCGAAAGGGGGTACGAGCAGTACTTC. Amino acid sequence: CASSQTSGSERGYEQYF.

The chain recombines TRBV5-1 with TRBJ2-7; 9 nucleotides line up with TRBD2. V was pared by 4 bases and J by 2 bases, with 7 bases of the junction left unmatched. The germline V gene encodes CDR1 SGHRS and CDR2 YFSETQ. This CDR3 is 15 amino acids long. CDR3 coding DNA: TGCGCCAGCAGCACGGGTTTAGCGGGGGCCTACGAGCAGTACTTC. Translation: CASSTGLAGAYEQYF.

This clone was counted once. The chain has TRBV7-2 and TRBJ2-1; TRBD1 might be the D (5 bases). V lost 4 bases, J lost 6 bases, and 16 bases lay in between. This CDR3 region has 15 residues. Germline loops: CDR1 SGHTA, CDR2 FQGNSA. CDR3 amino acids: CASSSDRRRGNEQFF. CDR3 DNA: TGTGCCAGCAGCTCCGACAGAAGAAGAGGCAATGAGCAGTTCTTC.

The chain uses TRBV19 and TRBJ1-5, with 8 bases lining up with TRBD1. Germline V CDR1 and CDR2: LNHDA, SQIVND (reference sequence). V lost 6 bases and J lost 5; bases outside the gene matches: 6. The CDR3 runs to 14 residues. The CDR3 spells CASSSSGGDQPQHF. CDR3 coding DNA: TGTGCCAGTAGCTCCTCAGGGGGCGATCAGCCCCAGCATTTT.

This sequence joins TRBV13 and TRBJ1-1; D possibly corresponds to TRBD1 (6 bases). There are 15 residues in the CDR3. CDR1 is PRHDT, CDR2 FYEKMQ, per germline (reference sequence). V was trimmed by 5 bases and J by 1 base, leaving 14 bases between them. CDR3 bases: TGTGCCAGCAGCGAAAGGACAGCGGGGAACACTGAAGCTTTCTTT. Encoded protein: CASSERTAGNTEAFF. The variable domain in full, with the rest retrieved from reference TRBV13 and TRBJ1-1, is AAGVIQSPRHLIKEKRETATLKCYPIPRHDTVYWYQQGPGQDPQFLISFYEKMQSDKGSIPDRFSAQQFSDYHSELNMSSLELGDSALYFCASSERTAGNTEAFFGQGTRLTVV.

The V gene is TRBV7-2, the J gene TRBJ1-1, with D uncertain. The CDR3 contains 14 residues. Germline CDR1 and CDR2: SGHTA and FQGNSA. Trimming left V 3 bases short and J 1 base short, with 9 bases between. For the CDR3, the DNA is TGTGCCAGCAGCTTCGCAGTGGCGAACACTGAAGCTTTCTTT. This codes for CASSFAVANTEAFF.

This chain links TRBV5-1 with TRBJ2-1; TRBD2 matches at 10 bases. V gave up 2 bases and J gave up 2 bases; unmatched junction bases: 7. The CDR3 loop spans 17 amino acids. From germline, CDR1 is SGHRS and CDR2 YFSETQ. CDR3 in DNA: TGCGCCAGCAGCTTTTCCCCGGGACTAGCGACCTACAATGAGCAGTTCTTC. This sequence encodes CASSFSPGLATYNEQFF.

The chain couples TRBV27 to TRBJ2-7; the match to TRBD2 covers 9 bases. Germline values: CDR1 MNHEY, CDR2 SMNVEV (reference sequence). The CDR3 is made up of 15 amino acids. Trimming took 2 bases from V and 0 from J; bases not matched to a gene: 2. CDR3 protein: CASSLGLARSYEQYF. DNA of the CDR3: TGTGCCAGCAGTTTAGGACTAGCGCGCTCCTACGAGCAGTACTTC.

This sequence joins TRBV10-3 and TRBJ2-1, with 10 bases fitting TRBD1. The CDR3 is 15 residues long. In germline, CDR1 is ENHRY, CDR2 SYGVKD. With V trimmed by 7 bases and J by 7 bases, 10 bases remained unmatched. The CDR3 loop reads CAITMGDRGKNEQFF. For the CDR3, the DNA is TGTGCCATCACCATGGGGGACAGGGGTAAGAATGAGCAGTTCTTC.

The chain has TRBV9 and TRBJ2-7; D unresolved. V was trimmed by 0 bases and J by 2 bases, leaving 12 bases between them. CDR3 length equals 15 residues. CDR1 is SGDLS and CDR2 is YYNGEE in the germline V gene. In nucleotides, the CDR3 is TGTGCCAGCAGCGTAGCAGTCGGGTCCACCTACGAGCAGTACTTC. It codes for CASSVAVGSTYEQYF.

The chain is built from TRBV7-9 and TRBJ2-7, with 12 bases fitting TRBD2. Germline V gene data show CDR1 as SEHNR and CDR2 as FQNEAQ (reference sequence). The CDR3 loop spans 15 amino acids. The junction had 5 bases not matched to a gene; V was cut back by 6 bases and J by 2 bases. The CDR3 spells CASSRGLAGPYEQYF. The CDR3 DNA reads TGTGCCAGCAGTCGCGGACTAGCGGGGCCCTACGAGCAGTACTTC. Full variable domain (rest looked up from reference TRBV7-9 and TRBJ2-7): DTGVSQNPRHKITKRGQNVTFRCDPISEHNRLYWYRQTLGQGPEFLTYFQNEAQLEKSRLLSDRFSAERPKGSFSTLEIQRTEQGDSAMYLCASSRGLAGPYEQYFGPGTRLTVT.

This sequence joins TRBV30 and TRBJ2-1; D is possibly TRBD1 (5 bases). CDR1 GTSNPN and CDR2 SVGIG come from the germline V gene (reference sequence). V shed 5 bases and J shed 9 bases, with 11 bases lying between them. CDR3 length: 11 amino acids. The CDR3 DNA is TGTGCCTGGGCAGGGTATGGTGAGCAGTTCTTC. Translated: CAWAGYGEQFF.